What follows describes a single TCR beta chain. Its antigen is not known. The sample belongs to a study of vaccination effects on CD4 cells after COVID-19. The overall study: Sample collection from two convalescent patients occurred 16 days and one week before vaccination.

Whole-study results and caveats: No early post-infection timepoints were available in the study, which also included few convalescent patients.

Germline V gene lookup returns CDR1 MNHEY and CDR2 SVGEGT. This CDR3 contains 16 residues. V shed 2 bases and J shed 4 bases, with 14 bases lying between them. The method was immunoSEQ multiplex PCR; TCRdb's version includes in-frame clones alone and lacks a portion of them. In the table there are tens of thousands of clones, about 78% of which are singletons. Antigen-specific CD4+ T cells were expanded with viral peptide pools in the ViraFEST assay before sequencing. Upon completion of around ten days in culture, CD4+ T cells were isolated. This individual contracted SARS-CoV-2 between March and December 2020, as verified by PCR.

This receptor was identified in a human donor who had a prior SARS-CoV-2 infection. The sample here was CD4+ T cells from PBMCs cultured with HCoV-NL63 spike peptides, taken before COVID-19 vaccination. The chain is built from TRBV6-2 or TRBV6-3 and TRBJ1-4; D gene unclear. The CDR3 DNA is TGTGCCAGCAGTTACGGTGTGGACTCACTTAATGAAAAACTGTTTTTT. Protein product: CASSYGVDSLNEKLFF.